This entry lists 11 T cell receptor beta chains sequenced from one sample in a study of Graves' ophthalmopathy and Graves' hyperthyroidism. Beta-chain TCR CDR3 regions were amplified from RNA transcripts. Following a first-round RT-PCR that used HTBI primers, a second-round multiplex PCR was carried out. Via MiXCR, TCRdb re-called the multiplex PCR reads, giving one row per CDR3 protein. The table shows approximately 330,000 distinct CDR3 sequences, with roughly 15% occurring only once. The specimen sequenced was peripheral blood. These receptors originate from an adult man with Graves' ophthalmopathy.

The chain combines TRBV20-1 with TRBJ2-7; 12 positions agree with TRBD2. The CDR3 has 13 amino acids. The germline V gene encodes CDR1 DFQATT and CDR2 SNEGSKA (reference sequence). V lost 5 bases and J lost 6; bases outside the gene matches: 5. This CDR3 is CSALLAGGLEQYF. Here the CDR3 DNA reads TGCAGTGCTTTACTAGCGGGAGGTCTCGAGCAGTACTTC.

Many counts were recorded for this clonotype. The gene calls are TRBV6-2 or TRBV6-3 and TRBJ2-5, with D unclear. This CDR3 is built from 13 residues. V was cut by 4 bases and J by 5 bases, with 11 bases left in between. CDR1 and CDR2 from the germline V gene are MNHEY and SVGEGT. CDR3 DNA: TGTGCCAGCAGTTCTTCTCGCCGGGAGACCCAGTACTTC. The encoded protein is CASSSSRRETQYF.

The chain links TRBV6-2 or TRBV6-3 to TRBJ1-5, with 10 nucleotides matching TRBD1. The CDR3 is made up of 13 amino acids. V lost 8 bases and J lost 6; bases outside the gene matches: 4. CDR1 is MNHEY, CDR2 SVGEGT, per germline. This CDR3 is CASAGQGSQPQHF. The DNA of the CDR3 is TGTGCCAGCGCGGGACAGGGGAGTCAGCCCCAGCATTTT.

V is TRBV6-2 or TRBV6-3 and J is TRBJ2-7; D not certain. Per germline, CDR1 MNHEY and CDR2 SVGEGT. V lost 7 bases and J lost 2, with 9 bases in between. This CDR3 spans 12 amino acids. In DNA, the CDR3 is TGTGCCAGCACGATCCCCCCCTACGAGCAGTACTTC. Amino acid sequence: CASTIPPYEQYF.

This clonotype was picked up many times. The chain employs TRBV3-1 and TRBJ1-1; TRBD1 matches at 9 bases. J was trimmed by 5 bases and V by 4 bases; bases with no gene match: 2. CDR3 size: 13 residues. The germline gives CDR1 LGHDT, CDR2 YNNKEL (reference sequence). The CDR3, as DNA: TGTGCCAGCAGCCGAGGGACAGGGACTGAAGCTTTCTTT. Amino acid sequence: CASSRGTGTEAFF.

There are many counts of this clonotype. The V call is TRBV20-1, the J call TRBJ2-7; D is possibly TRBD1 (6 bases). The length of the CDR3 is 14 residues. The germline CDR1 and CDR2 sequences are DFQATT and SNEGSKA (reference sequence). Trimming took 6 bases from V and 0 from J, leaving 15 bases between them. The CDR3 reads CSAKGLTGSYEQYF. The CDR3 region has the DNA TGCAGTGCCAAAGGACTGACAGGCTCCTACGAGCAGTACTTC.

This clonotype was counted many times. The CDR3 region has the DNA TGCAGTGCTAGTCCAACCACGCGTGAGTACCAAGAGACCCAGTACTTC. Its translation: CSASPTTREYQETQYF. This chain connects TRBV20-1 to TRBJ2-5; no firm D call. The CDR3 totals 16 residues. The V gene lost 3 bases and the J gene lost 0 bases, with 17 bases spanning the gap. Germline values: CDR1 DFQATT, CDR2 SNEGSKA (reference sequence).

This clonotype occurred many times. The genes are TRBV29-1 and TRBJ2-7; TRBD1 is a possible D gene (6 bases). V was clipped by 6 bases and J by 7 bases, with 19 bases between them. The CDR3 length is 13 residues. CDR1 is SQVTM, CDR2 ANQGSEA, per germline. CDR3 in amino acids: CSVAQQGEAEQYF. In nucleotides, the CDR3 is TGCAGCGTCGCTCAACAGGGAGAGGCGGAGCAGTACTTC.

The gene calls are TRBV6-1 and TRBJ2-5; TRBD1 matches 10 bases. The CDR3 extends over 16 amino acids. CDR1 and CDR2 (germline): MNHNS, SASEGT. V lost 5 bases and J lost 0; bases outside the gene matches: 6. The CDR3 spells CASSPWGQGHQETQYF. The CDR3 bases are TGTGCCAGCAGTCCCTGGGGACAGGGGCACCAAGAGACCCAGTACTTC.

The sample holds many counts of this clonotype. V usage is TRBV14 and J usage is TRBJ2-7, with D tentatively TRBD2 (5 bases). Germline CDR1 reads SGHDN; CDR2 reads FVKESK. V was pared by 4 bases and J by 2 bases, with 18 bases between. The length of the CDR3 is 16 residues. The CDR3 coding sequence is TGTGCCAGCAGCCCCCCGGAGGCCCCAGAAGCCTACGAGCAGTACTTC. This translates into CASSPPEAPEAYEQYF.

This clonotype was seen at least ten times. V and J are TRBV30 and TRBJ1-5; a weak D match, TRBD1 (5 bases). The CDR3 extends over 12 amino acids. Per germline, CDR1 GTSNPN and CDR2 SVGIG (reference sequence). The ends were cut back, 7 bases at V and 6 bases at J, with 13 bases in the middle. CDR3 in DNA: TGTGCCTATAGTGTAGGGGTTCAGCCCCAGCATTTT. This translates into CAYSVGVQPQHF.